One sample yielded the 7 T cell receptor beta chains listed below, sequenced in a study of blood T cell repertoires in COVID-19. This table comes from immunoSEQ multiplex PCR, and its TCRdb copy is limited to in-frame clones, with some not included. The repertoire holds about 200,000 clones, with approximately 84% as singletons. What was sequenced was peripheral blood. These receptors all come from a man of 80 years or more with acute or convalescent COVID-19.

The CDR3 sequence is CASSLKPTGAPGELFF. CDR3 DNA: TGTGCCAGCAGTTTAAAGCCAACGGGAGCCCCCGGGGAGCTGTTTTTT. The chain joins TRBV27 to TRBJ2-2; tentatively, D is TRBD2 (6 bases). The CDR3 consists of 16 residues. The germline gives CDR1 MNHEY, CDR2 SMNVEV (reference sequence). V lost 2 bases to trimming and J lost 6 bases, with 16 bases between them.

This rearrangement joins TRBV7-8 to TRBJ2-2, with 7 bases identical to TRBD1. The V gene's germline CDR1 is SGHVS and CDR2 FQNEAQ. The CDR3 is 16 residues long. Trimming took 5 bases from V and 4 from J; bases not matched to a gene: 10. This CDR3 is CASSLNRGRSTGELFF. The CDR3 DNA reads TGTGCCAGCAGCCTGAACAGGGGTCGATCCACCGGGGAGCTGTTTTTT.

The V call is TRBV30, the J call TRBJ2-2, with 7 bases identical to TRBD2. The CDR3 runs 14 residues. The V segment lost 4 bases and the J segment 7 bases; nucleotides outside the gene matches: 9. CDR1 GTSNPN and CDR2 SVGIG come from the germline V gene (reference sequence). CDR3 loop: CAWNAGVRVGELFF. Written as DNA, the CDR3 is TGTGCCTGGAACGCGGGGGTTCGTGTCGGGGAGCTGTTTTTT. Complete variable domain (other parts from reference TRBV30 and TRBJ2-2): SQTIHQWPATLVQPVGSPLSLECTVEGTSNPNLYWYRQAAGRGLQLLFYSVGIGQISSEVPQNLSASRPQDRQFILSSKKLLLSDSGFYLCAWNAGVRVGELFFGEGSRLTVL.

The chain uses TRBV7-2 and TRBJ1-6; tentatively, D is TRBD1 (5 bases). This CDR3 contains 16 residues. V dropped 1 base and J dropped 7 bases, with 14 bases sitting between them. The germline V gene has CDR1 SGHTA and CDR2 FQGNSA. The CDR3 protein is CASSLVRGIKNSPLHF. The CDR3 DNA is TGTGCCAGCAGCTTAGTCCGGGGGATAAAGAATTCACCCCTCCACTTT.

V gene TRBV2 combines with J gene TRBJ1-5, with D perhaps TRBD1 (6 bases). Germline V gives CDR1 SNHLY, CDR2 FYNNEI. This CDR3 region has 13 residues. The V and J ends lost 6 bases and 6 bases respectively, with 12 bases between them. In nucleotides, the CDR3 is TGTGCCAGCAGGGCAGGGACAACTCAGCCCCAGCATTTT. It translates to CASRAGTTQPQHF.

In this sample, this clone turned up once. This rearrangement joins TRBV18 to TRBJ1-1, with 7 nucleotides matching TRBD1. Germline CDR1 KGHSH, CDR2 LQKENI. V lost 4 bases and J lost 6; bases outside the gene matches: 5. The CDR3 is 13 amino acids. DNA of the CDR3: TGTGCCAGCTCACTACGACAGGGTCCTGAAGCTTTCTTT. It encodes CASSLRQGPEAFF.

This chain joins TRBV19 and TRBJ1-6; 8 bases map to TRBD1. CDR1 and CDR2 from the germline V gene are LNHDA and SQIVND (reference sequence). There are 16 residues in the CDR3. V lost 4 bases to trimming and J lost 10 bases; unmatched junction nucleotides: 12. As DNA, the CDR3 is TGTGCCAGTAGTACCACCGGGACAGGAAGTGTCTCACCCCTCCACTTT. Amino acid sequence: CASSTTGTGSVSPLHF.